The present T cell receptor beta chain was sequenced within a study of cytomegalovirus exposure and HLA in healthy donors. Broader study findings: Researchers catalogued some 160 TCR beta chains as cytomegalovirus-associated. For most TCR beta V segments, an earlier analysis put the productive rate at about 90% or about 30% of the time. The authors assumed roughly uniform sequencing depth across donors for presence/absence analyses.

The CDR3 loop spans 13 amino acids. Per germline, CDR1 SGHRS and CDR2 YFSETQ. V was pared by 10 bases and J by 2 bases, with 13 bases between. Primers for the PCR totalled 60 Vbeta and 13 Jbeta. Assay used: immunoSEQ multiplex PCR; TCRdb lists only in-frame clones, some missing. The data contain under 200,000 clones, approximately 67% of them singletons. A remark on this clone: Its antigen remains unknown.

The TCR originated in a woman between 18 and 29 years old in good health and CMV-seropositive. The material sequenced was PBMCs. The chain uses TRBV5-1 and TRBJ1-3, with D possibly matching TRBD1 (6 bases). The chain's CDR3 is CASEKGAGNTIYF. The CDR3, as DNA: TGCGCCTCCGAGAAGGGGGCTGGAAACACCATATATTTT.